The 29 T cell receptor beta chains in this list originate from one sample, sequenced in a study of CD8 T cells in Susac syndrome. The RNA, 0.5 to 1 ug, was put through reverse transcription using random hexamers. Each CDR3 protein is one row after TCRdb ran MiXCR on the immunoSEQ multiplex PCR reads. The sample shows roughly 180,000 distinct CDR3 sequences, less than 95% of them seen only once. Sequenced material: CD4+ T cells from PBMCs. The origin of the receptors is a human donor in good health.

This chain uses TRBV11-3 with TRBJ2-1, with TRBD2 as a possible D gene (5 bases). Germline CDR1 is SGHNT and CDR2 is YENEEA. Trimming left V 4 bases short and J 8 bases short, with 18 bases between. The CDR3 covers 15 residues. In nucleotides, the CDR3 is TGTGCCAGCAGCTCCTCCGAGGGAGATCGGGATGAGCAGTTCTTC. Translating it yields CASSSSEGDRDEQFF. Variable domain in full (rest from reference TRBV11-3 and TRBJ2-1): EAGVVQSPRYKIIEKKQPVAFWCNPISGHNTLYWYLQNLGQGPELLIRYENEEAVDDSQLPKDRFSAERLKGVDSTLKIQPAELGDSAVYLCASSSSEGDRDEQFFGPGTRLTVL.

This clonotype was recorded only once. V and J are TRBV30 and TRBJ2-1; D perhaps matches TRBD1 (6 bases). CDR3 length equals 14 residues. V was shortened by 3 bases and J by 5 bases, with 14 bases between the two germline ends. Germline CDR1 is GTSNPN and CDR2 is SVGIG (reference sequence). The DNA of the CDR3 is TGTGCCTGGAGGCAGGGGCTACAACACAATGAGCAGTTCTTC. It specifies CAWRQGLQHNEQFF.

This chain links TRBV4-3 with TRBJ2-7; TRBD1 aligns across 7 bases. In germline, CDR1 is LGHNA, CDR2 YSLEER. V shed 1 base, J shed 2 bases, and the junction held 2 bases outside the gene matches. The CDR3 runs to 14 residues. CDR3 loop: CASSQVQGPYEQYF. DNA of the CDR3: TGCGCCAGCAGCCAAGTACAGGGGCCCTACGAGCAGTACTTC.

This CDR3 is CSVELQTNTEAFF. The CDR3 DNA reads TGCAGCGTTGAACTACAGACCAACACTGAAGCTTTCTTT. V usage is TRBV29-1 and J usage is TRBJ1-1, with D hard to call. Trimming left V 2 bases short and J 2 bases short, with 9 bases between. Germline V gives CDR1 SQVTM, CDR2 ANQGSEA. The CDR3 consists of 13 residues.

This clonotype was recorded once. The CDR3 here is CASDGGEGPQHF. Here the CDR3 DNA reads TGTGCCTCCGACGGGGGAGAGGGGCCCCAGCATTTT. V gene TRBV30 combines with J gene TRBJ1-5, with a possible D match to TRBD1 (5 bases). This CDR3 contains 12 residues. Trimming took 7 bases from V and 9 from J, leaving 16 bases between them. CDR1 is GTSNPN, CDR2 SVGIG, per germline (reference sequence).

The chain combines TRBV15 with TRBJ2-5; tentative D call: TRBD2 (5 bases). Germline V gene lookup returns CDR1 LNHNV and CDR2 YYDKDF (reference sequence). CDR3 length: 14 amino acids. The ends were cut back, 0 bases at V and 4 bases at J, with 9 bases in the middle. CDR3 residues: CATSRERGRETQYF. The CDR3 DNA reads as TGTGCCACCAGCAGAGAGCGAGGGAGAGAGACCCAGTACTTC.

The CDR3 DNA reads TGTGCCAGCAGCTTAATCCGCGGACGCACAGATACGCAGTATTTT. Protein: CASSLIRGRTDTQYF. The rearrangement joins TRBV7-9 to TRBJ2-3; D gene uncertain. Trimming left V 2 bases short and J 1 base short, with 10 bases between. CDR1 and CDR2 from the germline V gene are SEHNR and FQNEAQ (reference sequence). CDR3 length: 15 residues.

The chain uses TRBV20-1 and TRBJ2-1; possible D gene TRBD2, 5 bases. Trimming left V 6 bases short and J 3 bases short, with 12 bases between. Germline assignment: CDR1 DFQATT and CDR2 SNEGSKA (reference sequence). The CDR3 is 13 residues long. The CDR3 here is CSASWTGYNEQFF. CDR3 nucleotide sequence: TGCAGTGCGAGTTGGACTGGCTACAATGAGCAGTTCTTC.

V gene TRBV30 combines with J gene TRBJ2-7; D is perhaps TRBD2 (6 bases). This CDR3 is 12 amino acids long. With 2 bases removed from V and 4 bases from J, the gap between germline ends came to 9 bases. Germline lookup yields CDR1 GTSNPN and CDR2 SVGIG (reference sequence). CDR3 in amino acids: CAWSPRGYEQYF. CDR3 bases: TGTGCCTGGAGTCCTCGGGGGTACGAGCAGTACTTC.

This clonotype was seen only once. The rearrangement uses TRBV20-1 and TRBJ2-3; TRBD2 matches 12 bases. The V gene end was trimmed by 6 bases and the J gene end by 5 bases; junction bases not matched to a gene: 6. This CDR3 region has 14 residues. Germline CDR1 reads DFQATT; CDR2 reads SNEGSKA (reference sequence). The CDR3 nucleotides are TGCAGTGCCCCCCTAGCGGGAGGGAGAGATACGCAGTATTTT. Its protein is CSAPLAGGRDTQYF.

The V and J genes are TRBV6-2 or TRBV6-3 and TRBJ2-5; D is perhaps TRBD2 (5 bases). The germline V gene has CDR1 MNHEY and CDR2 SVGEGT. The CDR3 has 11 amino acids. Trimming pared 7 bases from V and 6 bases from J, leaving 9 bases between. The CDR3 DNA is TGTGCCAGCACCGGAGGACAGACCCAGTACTTC. It translates to CASTGGQTQYF.

The chain uses TRBV15 and TRBJ2-1; D not certain. This CDR3 has 13 residues. Germline lookup yields CDR1 LNHNV and CDR2 YYDKDF (reference sequence). V was pared by 4 bases and J by 7 bases, with 11 bases between. CDR3 in DNA: TGTGCCACCAGCATATATACAGCTAATGAGCAGTTCTTC. Translation: CATSIYTANEQFF. Variable domain in full (rest from reference TRBV15 and TRBJ2-1): DAMVIQNPRYQVTQFGKPVTLSCSQTLNHNVMYWYQQKSSQAPKLLFHYYDKDFNNEADTPDNFQSRRPNTSFCFLDIRSPGLGDTAMYLCATSIYTANEQFFGPGTRLTVL.

This sequence joins TRBV4-3 and TRBJ2-7; TRBD1 might be the D (6 bases). The V end was cut by 1 base, the J end by 4 bases, with 11 bases between. The germline CDR1 and CDR2 sequences are LGHNA and YSLEER. The CDR3 is 14 residues long. CDR3 bases: TGCGCCAGCAGCCAAGTATACCAGGGGTACGAGCAGTACTTC. It translates to CASSQVYQGYEQYF.

The rearrangement joins TRBV5-4 to TRBJ2-1; 7 bases agree with TRBD2. The CDR3 consists of 12 residues. Germline V gene lookup returns CDR1 SGHNT and CDR2 YYREEE (reference sequence). V was clipped by 3 bases and J by 12 bases; unmatched bases: 6. CDR3 bases: TGTGCCAGCAGCTCACCGGGACTATCGCAGTTCTTC. Translated, it gives CASSSPGLSQFF. Using reference TRBV5-4 and TRBJ2-1 for the parts outside the CDR3, the full variable domain is ETGVTQSPTHLIKTRGQQVTLRCSSQSGHNTVSWYQQALGQGPQFIFQYYREEENGRGNFPPRFSGLQFPNYSSELNVNALELDDSALYLCASSSPGLSQFFGPGTRLTVL.

V is TRBV30 and J is TRBJ2-1; TRBD2 might be the D (5 bases). The CDR3 has 13 residues. Germline-derived CDR1 and CDR2 are GTSNPN and SVGIG (reference sequence). The V gene lost 2 bases and the J gene lost 3 bases, with 8 bases spanning the gap. In nucleotides, the CDR3 is TGTGCCTGGAGTTCGGACTTCTACAATGAGCAGTTCTTC. It codes for CAWSSDFYNEQFF.

This clonotype was seen just once. The chain joins TRBV20-1 to TRBJ2-1; a possible D gene is TRBD2 (5 bases). Germline CDR1 is DFQATT and CDR2 is SNEGSKA (reference sequence). The CDR3 is 13 amino acids. V was shortened by 6 bases and J by 5 bases, with 14 bases between the two germline ends. As DNA, the CDR3 is TGCAGTGCCGGGGTGGGAACCCACAATGAGCAGTTCTTC. It codes for CSAGVGTHNEQFF.

The rearrangement links TRBV20-1 to TRBJ1-1; a weak D match, TRBD1 (5 bases). Trimming took 0 bases from V and 10 from J, leaving 15 bases between them. The CDR3 covers 13 residues. Germline V gives CDR1 DFQATT, CDR2 SNEGSKA (reference sequence). The chain's CDR3 is CSARDHGVQGAFF. CDR3 DNA sequence: TGCAGTGCTAGAGATCACGGGGTGCAGGGAGCTTTCTTT.

In this sample, this clonotype turned up a few times. This chain joins TRBV20-1 and TRBJ1-5, with no clear D. The CDR3 is 11 amino acids. From germline, CDR1 is DFQATT and CDR2 SNEGSKA (reference sequence). Deletions cut 3 bases from V and 7 bases from J, with 7 bases between. CDR3 nucleotides: TGCAGTGCTAGCTCCGGGCAGCCCCAGCATTTT. Translated, it gives CSASSGQPQHF.

CDR3 nucleotide sequence: TGCAGTGCTAATAGGGGGGATACGCAGTATTTT. Amino acid sequence: CSANRGDTQYF. The rearrangement links TRBV20-1 to TRBJ2-3; TRBD1 might be the D (6 bases). This CDR3 spans 11 amino acids. V lost 4 bases to trimming and J lost 6 bases, with 8 bases between them. Germline-derived CDR1 and CDR2 are DFQATT and SNEGSKA (reference sequence).

The chain joins TRBV9 to TRBJ2-3, with D unclear. Germline V lookup: CDR1 SGDLS, CDR2 YYNGEE. There are 13 residues in the CDR3. The ends were cut back, 0 bases at V and 8 bases at J, with 10 bases in the middle. The chain's CDR3 is CASSVVGSGTQYF. CDR3 nucleotide sequence: TGTGCCAGCAGCGTAGTCGGTTCAGGTACGCAGTATTTT.

The chain links TRBV5-6 to TRBJ2-7; 12 nucleotides line up with TRBD1. Germline-derived CDR1 and CDR2 are SGHDT and YYEEEE. This CDR3 has 14 residues. V shed 5 bases and J 7 bases; nucleotides not matched to a gene: 7. CDR3 nucleotides: TGTGCCAGCAGTCTGGGACAGGGGGCAAGGGAGCAGTACTTC. Translating gives CASSLGQGAREQYF.

The chain has TRBV20-1 and TRBJ1-5; D is undetermined. Trimming stripped 3 bases from V and 3 bases from J, with 9 bases between. Per the germline V gene, CDR1 is DFQATT and CDR2 is SNEGSKA (reference sequence). CDR3 length: 13 residues. The CDR3 DNA follows: TGCAGTGCTAGGGCGGTTAACAATCAGCCCCAGCATTTT. Translating it yields CSARAVNNQPQHF.

CDR3 region: CASSGGLAGNEQFF. The CDR3 coding sequence is TGTGCCAGCAGCGGGGGACTAGCGGGCAATGAGCAGTTCTTC. The rearrangement joins TRBV7-2 to TRBJ2-1; TRBD2 agrees at 12 bases. The CDR3 covers 14 residues. Unmatched junction bases numbered 2, after V lost 5 bases and J lost 6 bases. The germline V gene encodes CDR1 SGHTA and CDR2 FQGNSA.

The rearrangement uses TRBV29-1 and TRBJ2-3; 10 nucleotides line up with TRBD2. V was clipped by 6 bases and J by 3 bases; unmatched bases: 3. The CDR3 has 13 amino acids. CDR1 SQVTM and CDR2 ANQGSEA come from the germline V gene. The CDR3, as DNA: TGCAGCGTGACACTAGCGGGAACAGATACGCAGTATTTT. This translates into CSVTLAGTDTQYF.

A single count supports this clonotype. The J gene is TRBJ2-7, the V gene TRBV6-2 or TRBV6-3; possible D gene TRBD2, 6 bases. V lost 6 bases, J lost 2 bases, and 14 bases lay in between. Germline lookup yields CDR1 MNHEY and CDR2 SVGEGT. The CDR3 runs 14 residues. The CDR3 protein is CASRSAGSPYEQYF. The CDR3 coding sequence is TGTGCCAGCAGGAGTGCGGGATCCCCCTACGAGCAGTACTTC.

The CDR3 spells CASRHREQYF. In DNA form, the CDR3 reads TGTGCCAGTAGACACCGCGAGCAGTACTTC. The chain employs TRBV19 and TRBJ2-7, with D unresolved. Germline assignment: CDR1 LNHDA and CDR2 SQIVND (reference sequence). The length of the CDR3 is 10 residues. Trimming removed 6 bases from V and 6 bases from J, with 6 bases in between. Looking up the rest from reference TRBV19 and TRBJ2-7 gives the full variable domain: DGGITQSPKYLFRKEGQNVTLSCEQNLNHDAMYWYRQDPGQGLRLIYYSQIVNDFQKGDIAEGYSVSREKKESFPLTVTSAQKNPTAFYLCASRHREQYFGPGTRLTVT.

The rearrangement links TRBV28 to TRBJ1-5; no firm D call. V lost 6 bases to trimming and J lost 6 bases, with 15 bases between them. This CDR3 comprises 14 residues. From germline, CDR1 is MDHEN and CDR2 SYDVKM. The CDR3 region has the DNA TGTGCCAGCAGAAAGGAACTAGCCGGTCAGCCCCAGCATTTT. Its translation is CASRKELAGQPQHF.

The chain uses TRBV7-9 and TRBJ1-1, with D hard to call. The germline V and J ends were trimmed by 0 bases and 7 bases, with 9 bases remaining between them. The length of the CDR3 is 13 residues. Germline lookup yields CDR1 SEHNR and CDR2 FQNEAQ (reference sequence). The CDR3 is CASSLAPTVEAFF. In DNA, the CDR3 is TGTGCCAGCAGCTTAGCGCCCACCGTTGAAGCTTTCTTT.

The V call is TRBV29-1, the J call TRBJ1-3, with 8 bases fitting TRBD1. CDR3 length: 14 amino acids. Trimming removed 4 bases from V and 2 bases from J; junction bases left unmatched: 4. Germline V gene sequence: CDR1 SQVTM, CDR2 ANQGSEA. Written as DNA, the CDR3 is TGCAGCGTTGCTGACAGGGGAACTGGAAACACCATATATTTT. Protein product: CSVADRGTGNTIYF.